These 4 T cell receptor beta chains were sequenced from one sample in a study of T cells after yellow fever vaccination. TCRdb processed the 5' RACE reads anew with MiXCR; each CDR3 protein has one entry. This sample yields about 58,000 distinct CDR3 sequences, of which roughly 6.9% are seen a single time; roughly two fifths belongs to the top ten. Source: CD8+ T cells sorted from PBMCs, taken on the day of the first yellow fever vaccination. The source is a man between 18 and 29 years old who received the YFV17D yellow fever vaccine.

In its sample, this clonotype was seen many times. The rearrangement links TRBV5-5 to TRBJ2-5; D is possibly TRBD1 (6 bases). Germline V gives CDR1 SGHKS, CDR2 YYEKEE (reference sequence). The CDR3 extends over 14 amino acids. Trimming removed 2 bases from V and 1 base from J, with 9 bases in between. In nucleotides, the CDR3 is TGTGCCAGCAGCTTATGGGGGCTCCAAGAGACCCAGTACTTC. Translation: CASSLWGLQETQYF.

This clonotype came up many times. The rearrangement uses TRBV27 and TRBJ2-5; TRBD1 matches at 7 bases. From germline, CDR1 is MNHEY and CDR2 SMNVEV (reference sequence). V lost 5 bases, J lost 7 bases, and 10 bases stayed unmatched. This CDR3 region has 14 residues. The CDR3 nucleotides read TGTGCCAGCAGTCCTATCGACAGGGTTGGGACCCAGTACTTC. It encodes CASSPIDRVGTQYF.

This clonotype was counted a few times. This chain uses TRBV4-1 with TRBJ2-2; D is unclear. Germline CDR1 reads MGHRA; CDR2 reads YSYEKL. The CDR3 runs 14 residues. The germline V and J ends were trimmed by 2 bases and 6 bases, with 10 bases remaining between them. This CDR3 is CASSQIGLAGELFF. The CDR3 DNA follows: TGCGCCAGCAGCCAAATAGGGCTGGCCGGGGAGCTGTTTTTT.

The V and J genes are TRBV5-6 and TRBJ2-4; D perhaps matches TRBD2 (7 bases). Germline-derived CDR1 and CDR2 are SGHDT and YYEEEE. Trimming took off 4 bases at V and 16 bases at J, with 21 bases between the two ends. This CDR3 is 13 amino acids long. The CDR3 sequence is CASSEGNREGLYF. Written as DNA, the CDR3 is TGTGCCAGCAGCGAAGGGAACAGGGAGGGCCTATACTTC.